Included here is one TCR beta chain sequence, with context. Trimming cost V 2 bases and J 2 bases, with 16 bases left between them. CDR3 length equals 15 residues. Per germline, CDR1 SQVTM and CDR2 ANQGSEA. The data belong to a study of beta chain features in type 1 diabetes. What was sequenced were expressed TCRB transcripts, since all of the isolated RNA had been reverse transcribed. Clones were read by immunoSEQ multiplex PCR, and TCRdb kept only the in-frame ones, dropping some. The sample shows about 150,000 clones, roughly 11% of them seen only once. The authors sorted CD4+ naive, central memory, regulatory and stem cell-like memory cells via CD45RO/CCR7/CD25/CD127/CD95/CD27.

The chain recombines TRBV29-1 with TRBJ2-7, with a tentative D call TRBD1 (7 bases). The sample was central memory CD4+ T cells from blood. The sequence derives from a man between 18 and 35 years old in good health. CDR3 DNA: TGCAGCGTTGAACCCCAGGGGGGAAGGGCCTACGAGCAGTACTTC. As protein: CSVEPQGGRAYEQYF.